This TCR beta chain is drawn from a study of patients and donors after allogeneic stem cell transplantation. This clonotype came up a few times. One entry per CDR3 protein, called by TCRdb with MiXCR from the RT-PCR reads. Of approximately 200,000 distinct CDR3 sequences listed, about 38% were seen once; the top ten hold around a tenth. Germline lookup yields CDR1 SGHTA and CDR2 FQGTGA. Trimming cost V 5 bases and J 7 bases; bases outside gene matches: 12. This CDR3 has 15 residues. This sequence originates from a human donor who was either an allogeneic HSCT recipient or a stem cell or donor lymphocyte infusion donor (not recorded which). It is not recorded whose cells these are; they may come from a transplant donor. Sequencing was performed on blood, either unsorted or a sorted T cell fraction (not recorded which). The chain recombines TRBV7-3 with TRBJ1-1; the match to TRBD1 covers 8 bases. The chain's CDR3 is CASSPDRGPYFEAFF. Here the CDR3 DNA reads TGTGCCAGCAGCCCTGACAGGGGCCCATACTTTGAAGCTTTCTTT.